This is a list of T cell receptor beta chains from one sample in a study of brain T cells in children with intractable seizures. Using immunoSEQ multiplex PCR, the repertoire was profiled, and TCRdb retains in-frame clones only, with some absent. The table lists around 340,000 clones, approximately 93% of them singletons. The material sequenced was peripheral blood, taken less than 6 months after surgery. The receptors shown here come from a boy under two years old with tuberous sclerosis and intractable seizures. Each CDR3 is given with its conserved first and last residue. D genes are given only for firm matches. Only some rows state a clone size, as once, few, many or a class for expanded clones.

v_call,j_call,clone_size,d_call,cdr3_aa,cdr3_nt
TRBV6-5,TRBJ1-1,-,-,CASRGRVNTEAFF,TGTGCCAGCAGGGGGCGGGTGAACACTGAAGCTTTCTTT
TRBV19,TRBJ2-5,-,TRBD2,CASSDRGGKETQYF,TGTGCCAGTAGCGATCGGGGGGGAAAAGAGACCCAGTACTTC
TRBV28,TRBJ2-5,-,TRBD1,CASSTWTGRQETQYF,TGTGCCAGCAGTACCTGGACAGGCCGACAAGAGACCCAGTACTTC
TRBV19,TRBJ2-7,few,TRBD1,CASSMGQGSYEQYF,TGTGCCAGTAGTATGGGACAGGGGTCCTACGAGCAGTACTTC
TRBV18,TRBJ2-5,-,TRBD1,CASSPGDRVQETQYF,TGTGCCAGCTCACCAGGGGACAGGGTCCAAGAGACCCAGTACTTC
TRBV9,TRBJ2-3,-,TRBD2,CASSVVAGDTDTQYF,TGTGCCAGCAGCGTAGTAGCGGGGGATACAGATACGCAGTATTTT
TRBV2,TRBJ1-4,-,-,CASRAEQGMGEKLFF,TGTGCCAGCAGGGCGGAACAGGGTATGGGTGAAAAACTGTTTTTT
TRBV7-9,TRBJ1-1,-,-,CASSFPDILNTEAFF,TGTGCCAGCAGCTTTCCCGACATTTTGAACACTGAAGCTTTCTTT
TRBV9,TRBJ1-2,-,TRBD1,CASSDTGGWGYTF,TGTGCCAGCAGCGATACAGGGGGTTGGGGCTACACCTTC
TRBV27,TRBJ2-7,-,-,CASSLSVGNYEQYF,TGTGCCAGCAGTTTATCGGTCGGGAACTACGAGCAGTACTTC
TRBV4-1,TRBJ2-5,-,TRBD2,CASSQPGTSQQETQYF,TGCGCCAGCAGCCAACCCGGGACTAGCCAACAAGAGACCCAGTACTTC
TRBV27,TRBJ2-6,-,-,CAGSFLDTPASGANVLTF,TGTGCCGGCAGTTTCCTCGACACGCCCGCCTCTGGGGCCAACGTCCTGACTTTC
TRBV7-6,TRBJ1-1,once,-,CASSSELNTEAFF,TGTGCCAGCAGCTCTGAATTGAACACTGAAGCTTTCTTT
TRBV6-2/TRBV6-3,TRBJ2-5,-,TRBD2,CASSSGTSGAHQETQYF,TGTGCCAGCAGTTCCGGGACTAGCGGGGCCCATCAAGAGACCCAGTACTTC
TRBV4-2,TRBJ1-6,-,-,CASSQADSSSPLHF,TGTGCCAGCAGCCAAGCCGACAGCAGTTCACCCCTCCACTTT
TRBV7-9,TRBJ2-1,-,-,CATSPGNEQFF,TGTGCCACCTCGCCGGGAAATGAGCAGTTCTTC
TRBV5-6,TRBJ1-5,-,TRBD1,CASSLVGTGVPRSNQPQHF,TGTGCCAGCAGCTTGGTAGGGACAGGGGTCCCTCGAAGCAATCAGCCCCAGCATTTT
TRBV7-9,TRBJ1-2,-,TRBD1,CASSSLGAGGLVVDGYTF,TGTGCCAGCAGCTCCCTGGGAGCAGGGGGCTTGGTGGTGGATGGCTACACCTTC
TRBV6-6,TRBJ1-2,few,-,CASSSVGEIGYGYTF,TGTGCCAGCAGTTCTGTCGGGGAAATCGGCTATGGCTACACCTTC
TRBV5-1,TRBJ2-1,-,TRBD2,CASSLSLGLAGGEQFF,TGCGCCAGCAGCCTCTCCCTAGGACTAGCGGGAGGCGAGCAGTTCTTC
TRBV24-1,TRBJ2-2,-,-,CATSDLIQGSGTGELFF,TGTGCCACCAGTGATTTGATACAGGGATCGGGCACCGGGGAGCTGTTTTTT
TRBV7-2,TRBJ2-7,-,-,CASSRTEHSYEQYF,TGTGCCAGCAGTCGGACTGAGCACTCCTACGAGCAGTACTTC
TRBV25-1,TRBJ2-7,once,-,CASSELSVLRDEQYF,TGTGCCAGCAGTGAACTGTCCGTTCTAAGGGACGAGCAGTACTTC
TRBV6-5,TRBJ1-4,-,TRBD1,CASLTGATNEKLFF,TGTGCCAGCCTGACAGGGGCAACTAATGAAAAACTGTTTTTT
TRBV7-9,TRBJ1-1,-,-,CASSLQDTEAFF,TGTGCCAGCAGCTTACAGGACACTGAAGCTTTCTTT
TRBV29-1,TRBJ1-2,-,-,CSVVRQIDGYTF,TGCAGCGTTGTCCGACAGATCGATGGCTACACCTTC
TRBV3-1/TRBV3-2,TRBJ1-3,-,-,CASSQDTQALRNTIYF,TGTGCCAGCAGCCAAGATACTCAGGCCCTACGAAACACCATATATTTT
TRBV12-3/TRBV12-4,TRBJ1-2,-,-,CASSFVDWYGYTF,TGTGCCAGCAGTTTCGTCGACTGGTATGGCTACACCTTC
TRBV5-5,TRBJ2-5,-,-,CASSSTGVETQYF,TGTGCCAGCAGCTCGACAGGTGTAGAGACCCAGTACTTC
TRBV5-1,TRBJ2-1,-,TRBD2,CASSAAGGSYNEQFF,TGCGCCAGCAGCGCTGCGGGGGGTTCCTACAATGAGCAGTTCTTC
TRBV7-9,TRBJ2-7,-,-,CASSKFEEAYEQYF,TGTGCCAGCAGCAAATTTGAGGAGGCGTACGAGCAGTACTTC
TRBV5-1,TRBJ2-7,few,TRBD1,CASSLGQGDYYEQYF,TGCGCCAGCAGCTTGGGACAGGGGGACTACTACGAGCAGTACTTC
TRBV4-2,TRBJ2-3,-,-,CASSQSDSGGTDTQYF,TGTGCCAGCAGCCAATCAGATAGCGGAGGGACAGATACGCAGTATTTT
TRBV5-6,TRBJ2-7,-,TRBD1,CASSAGTAPSYEQYF,TGTGCCAGCAGCGCCGGGACAGCTCCCTCCTACGAGCAGTACTTC
TRBV19,TRBJ2-1,once,TRBD2,CASSSTSGRLHEQFF,TGTGCCAGTAGTTCTACTAGCGGGAGGCTCCATGAGCAGTTCTTC
TRBV5-6,TRBJ1-2,-,-,CASSLRDTLGYTF,TGTGCCAGCAGCTTGAGGGACACCCTTGGCTACACCTTC
TRBV30,TRBJ2-7,-,-,CAWSVGTETYEQYF,TGTGCCTGGAGTGTAGGGACGGAAACCTACGAGCAGTACTTC